This TCR beta chain was documented in a study of blood T cell repertoires in COVID-19. Looking at the study overall: Acute and convalescent COVID-19 samples came from the United States, Italy and Spain. T cells, B-cell-depleted T cells, or PBMCs provided the cDNA or gDNA that served as material.

CDR3 length: 16 amino acids. V dropped 4 bases and J dropped 5 bases, with 18 bases sitting between them. CDR1 and CDR2 (germline): WNHNN, SYGVQD (reference sequence). Measured with immunoSEQ multiplex PCR; TCRdb has only the in-frame clones, and not every one. Seen here are around 230,000 clones, 87% observed once, and the top ten hold approximately 10%. Study members were between roughly 18 and 89 years old and lived in some 22 US regions. Cohort assignment relied on participant-reported clinical history. V gene TRBV10-1 combines with J gene TRBJ2-1; D uncertain. The sequenced sample was PBMCs or T cells enriched from blood (not recorded which). The sequence derives from a man aged 18 to 30 with acute COVID-19. The CDR3 loop is CASSGSFAEPDNEQFF. CDR3 nucleotide sequence: TGCGCCAGCAGTGGGTCCTTCGCGGAGCCCGACAATGAGCAGTTCTTC.